This TCR beta chain originates from a study of shared clonotypes between healthy human individuals. Clones were sequenced by immunoSEQ multiplex PCR, and TCRdb holds only the in-frame ones, with some missing. The sample includes about a million clones, about three quarters of them seen just once. Per germline, CDR1 KGHSH and CDR2 LQKENI. CDR3 length: 14 amino acids. The V and J ends lost 3 bases and 1 base respectively, with 6 bases between them. The sample was memory CD4+ T cells sorted from blood. As to subset: CD45RA-negative fraction. This chain joins TRBV18 and TRBJ2-2; D uncertain. This sequence was found in a man between 18 and 29 years old in good health. The CDR3 region is CASSPSMNTGELFF. In nucleotides, the CDR3 is TGTGCCAGCTCACCGAGTATGAACACCGGGGAGCTGTTTTTT.